The 15 T cell receptor beta chains in this list originate from one sample, sequenced in a study of CD8 T cells in Susac syndrome. About 0.45 to 1 ug RNA was reverse transcribed with random hexamers. MiXCR was run by TCRdb on the immunoSEQ multiplex PCR reads, yielding one entry per CDR3 protein. The sample shows some 130,000 distinct CDR3 sequences, over 90% of them seen only once. Sequenced: CD4+ T cells from PBMCs. The receptors were sampled from a human donor in good health.

V is TRBV4-2 and J is TRBJ2-7, with D perhaps matching TRBD1 (6 bases). Germline V gives CDR1 LGHNA, CDR2 YNFKEQ. There are 15 residues in the CDR3. Trimming pared 0 bases from V and 0 bases from J, leaving 9 bases between. The chain's CDR3 is CASSQDDRSSYEQYF. The CDR3 DNA is TGTGCCAGCAGCCAAGACGACAGGAGCTCCTACGAGCAGTACTTC.

The J gene is TRBJ2-1, the V gene TRBV9, with 11 bases identical to TRBD2. V was clipped by 2 bases and J by 6 bases; unmatched bases: 10. The CDR3 loop spans 17 amino acids. CDR1 is SGDLS and CDR2 is YYNGEE in the germline V gene. This CDR3 is CASSVDDSGRAINEQFF. The CDR3 DNA reads TGTGCCAGCAGCGTCGATGATAGCGGGAGGGCCATCAATGAGCAGTTCTTC. The full variable domain, completed using reference TRBV9 and TRBJ2-1, is DSGVTQTPKHLITATGQRVTLRCSPRSGDLSVYWYQQSLDQGLQFLIQYYNGEERAKGNILERFSAQQFPDLHSELNLSSLELGDSALYFCASSVDDSGRAINEQFFGPGTRLTVL.

V and J are TRBV7-2 and TRBJ2-3; unclear D gene. Germline loops: CDR1 SGHTA, CDR2 FQGNSA. The CDR3 length is 11 residues. Trimming left V 5 bases short and J 4 bases short, with 4 bases between. The CDR3 nucleotides are TGTGCCAGCAGCCAACCAGATACGCAGTATTTT. It codes for CASSQPDTQYF.

This chain joins TRBV29-1 and TRBJ2-3, with 8 bases lining up with TRBD1. V lost 2 bases and J lost 4; bases outside the gene matches: 5. CDR3 size: 14 residues. Germline values: CDR1 SQVTM, CDR2 ANQGSEA. The CDR3 protein is CSVEKGQVPDTQYF. As DNA, the CDR3 is TGCAGCGTTGAAAAGGGACAGGTTCCAGATACGCAGTATTTT.

The chain employs TRBV27 and TRBJ2-7; 9 bases align to TRBD2. The CDR3 loop spans 16 amino acids. V shed 2 bases, J shed 5 bases, and the junction held 10 bases outside the gene matches. Germline assignment: CDR1 MNHEY and CDR2 SMNVEV (reference sequence). This chain's CDR3 is CASSLKGTSGLDEQYF. The CDR3 DNA reads TGTGCCAGCAGTTTAAAAGGAACTAGCGGGTTGGACGAGCAGTACTTC.

The J gene is TRBJ2-7, the V gene TRBV29-1; D gene ambiguous. V was pared by 8 bases and J by 0 bases, with 11 bases between. CDR3 size: 12 residues. The germline CDR1 and CDR2 sequences are SQVTM and ANQGSEA. The CDR3 here is CSLTTNSYEQYF. CDR3 sequence (DNA): TGCAGCTTAACGACAAACTCCTACGAGCAGTACTTC.

This chain links TRBV6-1 with TRBJ2-6, with a possible D match to TRBD2 (6 bases). The CDR3 totals 13 residues. V shed 11 bases and J shed 4 bases, with 12 bases lying between them. Germline-derived CDR1 and CDR2 are MNHNS and SASEGT. In DNA form, the CDR3 reads TGTGCCTCGAGGAGGGACGGGGCCAACGTCCTGACTTTC. Protein product: CASRRDGANVLTF.

This sequence joins TRBV27 and TRBJ2-1, with 7 positions matching TRBD2. CDR1 and CDR2 from the germline V gene are MNHEY and SMNVEV (reference sequence). The CDR3 is 14 residues long. V shed 3 bases and J 8 bases; nucleotides not matched to a gene: 7. The CDR3: CASSFRLAVDEQFF. CDR3 bases: TGTGCCAGCAGTTTTCGGCTAGCGGTAGATGAGCAGTTCTTC.

This clonotype occurred once. The chain has TRBV7-2 and TRBJ2-3; TRBD2 aligns across 12 bases. J lost 4 bases, V lost 0 bases, and 17 bases had no gene match. The germline V gene encodes CDR1 SGHTA and CDR2 FQGNSA. This CDR3 is built from 21 residues. The CDR3 DNA follows: TGTGCCAGCAGCTTAGCGGTCGTTCGAAGACTAGCGGGAGACAAATCAGATACGCAGTATTTT. It translates to CASSLAVVRRLAGDKSDTQYF.

V gene TRBV6-6 combines with J gene TRBJ2-7; D remains unclear. This CDR3 comprises 14 residues. CDR1 is MNHNY and CDR2 is SVGAGI in the germline V gene (reference sequence). The V and J ends lost 2 bases and 0 bases respectively, with 8 bases between them. This CDR3 reads CASSYKGNSYEQYF. The DNA of the CDR3 is TGTGCCAGCAGTTACAAAGGGAACTCCTACGAGCAGTACTTC.

V usage is TRBV12-3 or TRBV12-4 and J usage is TRBJ2-7; no firm D call. The CDR3 has 14 amino acids. V lost 8 bases, J lost 3 bases, and 17 bases lay in between. The CDR3 protein is CASAYSVLYYEQYF. The CDR3 nucleotides read TGTGCCAGCGCGTACTCGGTTCTCTACTACGAGCAGTACTTC.

This chain links TRBV5-1 with TRBJ2-3; 8 bases map to TRBD1. The CDR3 sequence is 16 residues long. CDR1 is SGHRS and CDR2 is YFSETQ in the germline V gene. V lost 2 bases and J lost 2; bases outside the gene matches: 7. This chain's CDR3 is CASSLGTGLNTDTQYF. DNA of the CDR3: TGCGCCAGCAGCTTAGGGACAGGACTAAACACAGATACGCAGTATTTT.

The V call is TRBV6-5, the J call TRBJ2-3; TRBD2 aligns across 13 bases. The CDR3 is 16 amino acids. Germline V CDR1 and CDR2: MNHEY, SVGAGI. J was trimmed by 4 bases and V by 4 bases; bases with no gene match: 5. The CDR3 DNA reads as TGTGCCAGCAGTTCCCGGACTAGCGGGAGCTCAGATACGCAGTATTTT. It specifies CASSSRTSGSSDTQYF.

The V and J genes are TRBV29-1 and TRBJ2-2; TRBD2 aligns across 11 bases. The germline gives CDR1 SQVTM, CDR2 ANQGSEA. V shed 6 bases, J shed 4 bases, and the junction held 19 bases outside the gene matches. The CDR3 has 19 amino acids. The CDR3 DNA is TGCAGCGTGGAGGGGACTAGCGGTTTTCGAGTAGAGGGCACCGGGGAGCTGTTTTTT. Translated, it gives CSVEGTSGFRVEGTGELFF.

V usage is TRBV18 and J usage is TRBJ2-1; 7 bases are shared with TRBD1. Germline-derived CDR1 and CDR2 are KGHSH and LQKENI. CDR3 length: 12 residues. V was clipped by 6 bases and J by 9 bases; unmatched bases: 5. CDR3 protein: CASSVQGIEQFF. CDR3 in DNA: TGTGCCAGCTCGGTACAGGGGATTGAGCAGTTCTTC.